The 18 T cell receptor beta chains listed next were all sequenced from one sample in a study of T cell responses to AZD1222 COVID-19 vaccine. Produced via immunoSEQ multiplex PCR; TCRdb's table is partial and in-frame only. This sample has 150,000 to 160,000 clones; 88% occur once, and the top ten carry 3% to 3.5%. The source material was peripheral blood, sampled on day 0 of AZD1222 vaccination. The origin of the receptors is an adult in good health.

The CDR3 is CASSLRTGPGFF. The CDR3 DNA follows: TGTGCCAGCAGCTTAAGGACAGGGCCAGGTTTCTTT. The chain is built from TRBV7-3 and TRBJ1-1; 8 positions match TRBD1. J lost 13 bases, V lost 1 base, and 5 bases had no gene match. Germline CDR1 is SGHTA and CDR2 is FQGTGA. There are 12 residues in the CDR3.

The chain links TRBV7-9 to TRBJ2-3; 10 positions agree with TRBD2. The CDR3 is 16 residues long. Germline V gene sequence: CDR1 SEHNR, CDR2 FQNEAQ (reference sequence). After removal of 4 bases from V and 5 bases from J, the junction contained 9 bases not matched to a gene. The CDR3 sequence is CASSSLSGGHRDTQYF. The CDR3 coding sequence is TGTGCCAGCAGCTCCCTTAGCGGGGGGCACAGAGATACGCAGTATTTT.

This sequence joins TRBV5-1 and TRBJ1-3; D gene ambiguous. Trimming took 6 bases from V and 2 from J, leaving 15 bases between them. CDR1 is SGHRS, CDR2 YFSETQ, per germline. The CDR3 loop spans 15 amino acids. As DNA, the CDR3 is TGCGCCAGCACCGCGGGCCCCGACGCTGGAAACACCATATATTTT. This translates into CASTAGPDAGNTIYF.

The chain links TRBV3-1 (or the pseudogene TRBV3-2) to TRBJ2-7; perhaps TRBD1 as D (6 bases). V shed 4 bases and J shed 3 bases, with 13 bases lying between them. Germline V gene data show CDR1 as LGHDT and CDR2 as YNNKEL (reference sequence). This CDR3 spans 14 amino acids. The CDR3 DNA is TGTGCCAGCAGCCCGCCCCAGGGGCTCTACGAGCAGTACTTC. It is translated as CASSPPQGLYEQYF.

This clone was observed once. The chain carries TRBV5-4 and TRBJ1-3; D is undetermined. The V gene lost 1 base and the J gene lost 4 bases, with 9 bases spanning the gap. The CDR3 sequence is 14 residues long. CDR1 SGHNT and CDR2 YYREEE come from the germline V gene (reference sequence). The CDR3 loop reads CASSLREGGNTIYF. CDR3 nucleotides: TGTGCCAGCAGCTTGAGGGAGGGAGGAAACACCATATATTTT.

The chain couples TRBV18 to TRBJ1-1, with 8 bases aligning to TRBD1. The trim removed 6 bases at V and 3 bases at J, leaving 3 bases unmatched. Germline V gives CDR1 KGHSH, CDR2 LQKENI. This CDR3 is built from 13 residues. The CDR3 coding sequence is TGTGCCAGCTCTCAGGGGGCAGACACTGAAGCTTTCTTT. This sequence encodes CASSQGADTEAFF.

There are a few counts of this clone. The V and J genes are TRBV5-6 and TRBJ1-2; TRBD1 agrees at 9 bases. CDR1 and CDR2 (germline): SGHDT, YYEEEE. This CDR3 region has 16 residues. The V gene end was trimmed by 4 bases and the J gene end by 4 bases; junction bases not matched to a gene: 11. The CDR3 nucleotides read TGTGCCAGCAGCCACCCCCCCGGGACAGGGAGCTATGGCTACACCTTC. Its translation is CASSHPPGTGSYGYTF.

The CDR3 region has the DNA TGTGCCACAACTAGGTCCCATGAGCAGTTCTTC. This translates into CATTRSHEQFF. V and J are TRBV10-3 and TRBJ2-1; D is perhaps TRBD2 (5 bases). Germline loops: CDR1 ENHRY, CDR2 SYGVKD. This CDR3 contains 11 residues. V was shortened by 10 bases and J by 8 bases, with 12 bases between the two germline ends.

The chain employs TRBV7-9 and TRBJ2-7, with D hard to call. The germline V gene has CDR1 SEHNR and CDR2 FQNEAQ (reference sequence). Deletions cut 2 bases from V and 2 bases from J, with 4 bases between. CDR3 length equals 12 residues. CDR3 in amino acids: CASSLSTYEQYF. The CDR3 nucleotides read TGTGCCAGCAGCTTAAGTACCTACGAGCAGTACTTC.

This chain links TRBV4-3 with TRBJ2-2, with 8 bases identical to TRBD2. Trimming at V came to 0 bases and at J to 4 bases, leaving 13 bases not matched to a gene. The germline gives CDR1 LGHNA, CDR2 YSLEER. This CDR3 is 19 amino acids long. CDR3 protein: CASSQDVPAGGAPTGELFF. CDR3 coding DNA: TGCGCCAGCAGCCAAGATGTCCCGGCCGGGGGGGCCCCCACCGGGGAGCTGTTTTTT.

V gene TRBV18 combines with J gene TRBJ2-2; D possibly corresponds to TRBD1 (6 bases). Germline lookup yields CDR1 KGHSH and CDR2 LQKENI. The ends were cut back, 6 bases at V and 1 base at J, with 9 bases in the middle. This CDR3 is built from 14 residues. The CDR3 spells CASSRDMNTGELFF. CDR3 DNA sequence: TGTGCCAGCTCTCGGGACATGAACACCGGGGAGCTGTTTTTT.

The rearrangement uses TRBV14 and TRBJ2-7; TRBD1 aligns across 11 bases. CDR3 length: 15 amino acids. V lost 4 bases and J lost 6; bases outside the gene matches: 8. The germline gives CDR1 SGHDN, CDR2 FVKESK. Here the CDR3 reads CASSRDPGQGVEQYF. The CDR3 DNA sequence: TGTGCCAGCAGCCGAGATCCGGGACAGGGGGTCGAGCAGTACTTC.

The gene calls are TRBV21-1 and TRBJ2-2; the D call TRBD2 from the table was never checked on the DNA. TRBV21-1 constitutes a pseudogene. This CDR3 is built from 17 residues. The chain's CDR3 is CASSKALGGYGTGELFF. For the CDR3, the DNA is TGTGCCAGCAGCAAAGCGCTGGGGGGGTATGGCACCGGGGAGCTGTTTTTT.

The gene calls are TRBV18 and TRBJ1-1, with D tentatively TRBD1 (5 bases). Germline V gives CDR1 KGHSH, CDR2 LQKENI. V was pared by 3 bases and J by 1 base, with 18 bases between. The CDR3 spans 17 residues. The CDR3 nucleotides are TGTGCCAGCTCACCCCCAGGGTCCCCGGCTACGAACACTGAAGCTTTCTTT. It translates to CASSPPGSPATNTEAFF.

This chain connects TRBV15 to TRBJ2-7; 8 nucleotides align to TRBD1. Germline V CDR1 and CDR2: LNHNV, YYDKDF (reference sequence). The CDR3 is 16 residues long. The junction had 12 bases not matched to a gene; V was cut back by 5 bases and J by 3 bases. CDR3 sequence (DNA): TGTGCCACCAGCCCCTGGGGGCTAGGACAGGGCTACGAGCAGTACTTC. Translating it yields CATSPWGLGQGYEQYF.

The chain joins TRBV18 to TRBJ1-2, with D hard to call. The germline V and J ends were trimmed by 4 bases and 5 bases, with 11 bases remaining between them. The length of the CDR3 is 13 residues. The germline CDR1 and CDR2 sequences are KGHSH and LQKENI. CDR3 nucleotide sequence: TGTGCCAGCTCACTGGGTTTAGATTATGGCTACACCTTC. This translates into CASSLGLDYGYTF.

In its sample, this clone was seen a few times. The chain links TRBV10-2 to TRBJ2-7, with TRBD1 matching over 7 bases. The CDR3 contains 12 residues. CDR1 is WSHSY, CDR2 SAAADI, per germline. The junction had 3 bases not matched to a gene; V was cut back by 8 bases and J by 2 bases. CDR3 DNA sequence: TGCGCCAGCGGGGACAGACCCTACGAGCAGTACTTC. It codes for CASGDRPYEQYF.

The genes are TRBV12-3 or TRBV12-4 and TRBJ2-2; D gene ambiguous. The CDR3 has 13 amino acids. The V end was cut by 3 bases, the J end by 4 bases, with 6 bases between. For the CDR3, the DNA is TGTGCCAGCAGTTTGTGGACCACCGGGGAGCTGTTTTTT. As protein: CASSLWTTGELFF.